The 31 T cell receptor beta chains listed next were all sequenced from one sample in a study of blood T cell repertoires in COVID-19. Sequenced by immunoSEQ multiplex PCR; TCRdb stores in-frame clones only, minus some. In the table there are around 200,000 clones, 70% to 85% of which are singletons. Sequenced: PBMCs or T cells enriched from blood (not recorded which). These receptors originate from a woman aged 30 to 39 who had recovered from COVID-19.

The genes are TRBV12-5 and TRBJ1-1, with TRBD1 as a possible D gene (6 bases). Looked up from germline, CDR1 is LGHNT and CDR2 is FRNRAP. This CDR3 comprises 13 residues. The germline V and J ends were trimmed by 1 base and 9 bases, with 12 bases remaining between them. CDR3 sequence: CASGLGTADKAFF. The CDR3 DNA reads TGTGCTAGTGGTTTGGGGACAGCGGACAAAGCTTTCTTT.

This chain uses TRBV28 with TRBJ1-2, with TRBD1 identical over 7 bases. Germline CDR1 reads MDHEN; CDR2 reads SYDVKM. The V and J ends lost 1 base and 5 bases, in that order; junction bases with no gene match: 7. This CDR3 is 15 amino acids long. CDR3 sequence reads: CASSLSQGQMYGYTF. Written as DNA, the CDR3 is TGTGCCAGCAGTTTATCTCAGGGACAGATGTATGGCTACACCTTC.

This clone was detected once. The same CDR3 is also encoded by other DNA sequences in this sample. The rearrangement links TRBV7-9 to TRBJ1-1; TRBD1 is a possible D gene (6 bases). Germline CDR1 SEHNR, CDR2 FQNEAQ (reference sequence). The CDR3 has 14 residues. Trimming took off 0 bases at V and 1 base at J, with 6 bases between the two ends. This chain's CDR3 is CASSLAGANTEAFF. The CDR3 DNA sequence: TGTGCCAGCAGCTTAGCGGGGGCGAACACTGAAGCTTTCTTT.

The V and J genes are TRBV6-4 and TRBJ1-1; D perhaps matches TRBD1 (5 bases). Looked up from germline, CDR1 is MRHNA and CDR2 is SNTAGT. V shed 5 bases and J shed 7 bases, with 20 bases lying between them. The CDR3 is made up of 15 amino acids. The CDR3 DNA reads TGTGCCAGCAGTTATCATGGGGCCCATTCGGGTGAAGCTTTCTTT. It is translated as CASSYHGAHSGEAFF.

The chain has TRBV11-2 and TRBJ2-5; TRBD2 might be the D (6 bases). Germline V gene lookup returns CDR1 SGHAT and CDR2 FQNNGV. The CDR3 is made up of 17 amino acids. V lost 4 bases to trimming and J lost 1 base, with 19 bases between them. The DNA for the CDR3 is TGTGCCAGCAGCTCACACCGCCGGAGGGCGAGCCAAGAGACCCAGTACTTC. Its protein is CASSSHRRRASQETQYF.

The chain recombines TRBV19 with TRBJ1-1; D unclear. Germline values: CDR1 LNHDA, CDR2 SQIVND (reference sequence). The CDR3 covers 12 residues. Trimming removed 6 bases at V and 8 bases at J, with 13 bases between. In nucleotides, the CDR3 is TGTGCCAGTAGAGGACCGGGAGGCGAAGCTTTCTTT. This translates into CASRGPGGEAFF.

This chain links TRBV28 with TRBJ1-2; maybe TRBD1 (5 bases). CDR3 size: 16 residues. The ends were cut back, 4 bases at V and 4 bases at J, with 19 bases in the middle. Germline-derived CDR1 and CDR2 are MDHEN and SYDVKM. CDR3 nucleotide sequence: TGTGCCAGCAGTTCAGGCCCCGCGGGGCAGGGCTATGGCTACACCTTC. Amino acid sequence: CASSSGPAGQGYGYTF.

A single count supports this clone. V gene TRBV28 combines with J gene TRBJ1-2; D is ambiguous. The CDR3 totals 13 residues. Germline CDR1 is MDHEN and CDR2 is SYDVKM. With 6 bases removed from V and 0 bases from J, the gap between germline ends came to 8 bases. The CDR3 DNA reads TGTGCCAGCAGCTTAAGCCCTAACTATGGCTACACCTTC. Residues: CASSLSPNYGYTF.

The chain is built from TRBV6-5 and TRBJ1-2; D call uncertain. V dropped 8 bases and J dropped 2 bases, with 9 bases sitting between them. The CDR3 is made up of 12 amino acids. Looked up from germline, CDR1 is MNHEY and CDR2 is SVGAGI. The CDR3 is CASGEQNYGYTF. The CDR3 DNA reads TGTGCCAGCGGAGAGCAGAACTATGGCTACACCTTC.

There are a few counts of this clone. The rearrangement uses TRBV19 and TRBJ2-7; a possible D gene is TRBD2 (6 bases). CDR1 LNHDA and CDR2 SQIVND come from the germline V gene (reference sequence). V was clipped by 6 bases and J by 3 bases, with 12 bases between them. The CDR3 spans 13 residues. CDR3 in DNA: TGTGCCAGTAGCGCGGGACTCTACTACGAGCAGTACTTC. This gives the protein CASSAGLYYEQYF.

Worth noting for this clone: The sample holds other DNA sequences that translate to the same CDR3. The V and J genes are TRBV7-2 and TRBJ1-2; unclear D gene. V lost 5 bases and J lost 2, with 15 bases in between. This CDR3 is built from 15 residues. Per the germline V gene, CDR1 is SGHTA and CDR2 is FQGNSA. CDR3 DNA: TGTGCCAGCAGCCCACAGACCGGTTCGAACTATGGCTACACCTTC. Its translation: CASSPQTGSNYGYTF.

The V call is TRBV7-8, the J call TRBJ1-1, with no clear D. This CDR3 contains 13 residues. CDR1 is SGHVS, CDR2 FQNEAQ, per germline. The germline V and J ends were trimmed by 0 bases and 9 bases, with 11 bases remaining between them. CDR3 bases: TGTGCCAGCAGCTTAGCGAGGGAGGGAAAAGCTTTCTTT. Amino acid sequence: CASSLAREGKAFF.

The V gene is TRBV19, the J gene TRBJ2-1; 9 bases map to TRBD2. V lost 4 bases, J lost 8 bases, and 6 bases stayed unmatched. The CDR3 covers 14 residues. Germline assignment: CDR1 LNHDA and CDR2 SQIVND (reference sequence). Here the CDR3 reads CASSTTSGSHEQFF. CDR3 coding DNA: TGTGCCAGTAGTACGACTAGCGGTTCGCATGAGCAGTTCTTC.

CDR3 amino acids: CASSSDKRQAAEAFF. The CDR3 DNA reads TGTGCCAGCAGCTCCGATAAACGACAGGCCGCTGAAGCTTTCTTT. The gene calls are TRBV7-9 and TRBJ1-1, with D possibly being TRBD1 (6 bases). The length of the CDR3 is 15 residues. Trimming cost V 4 bases and J 6 bases, with 18 bases left between them. Germline values: CDR1 SEHNR, CDR2 FQNEAQ (reference sequence).

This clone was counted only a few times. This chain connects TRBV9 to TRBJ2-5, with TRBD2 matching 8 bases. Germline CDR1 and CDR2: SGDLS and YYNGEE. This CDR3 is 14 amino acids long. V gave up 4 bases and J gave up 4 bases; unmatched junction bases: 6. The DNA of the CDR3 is TGTGCCAGCAGCTTCGGGGGGGCGACAGAGACCCAGTACTTC. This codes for CASSFGGATETQYF.

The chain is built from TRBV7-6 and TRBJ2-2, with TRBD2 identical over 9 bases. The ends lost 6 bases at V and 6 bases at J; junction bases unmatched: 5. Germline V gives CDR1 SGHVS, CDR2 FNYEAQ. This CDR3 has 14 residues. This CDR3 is CASSSGSNPGELFF. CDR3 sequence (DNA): TGTGCCAGCAGTAGCGGGAGTAACCCCGGGGAGCTGTTTTTT.

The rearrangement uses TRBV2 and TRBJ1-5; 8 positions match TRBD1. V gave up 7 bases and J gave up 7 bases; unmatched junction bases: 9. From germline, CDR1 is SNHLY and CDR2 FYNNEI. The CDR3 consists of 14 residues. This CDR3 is CASTRTGSGQPQHF. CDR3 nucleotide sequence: TGTGCCAGCACCCGGACAGGGTCGGGGCAGCCCCAGCATTTT.

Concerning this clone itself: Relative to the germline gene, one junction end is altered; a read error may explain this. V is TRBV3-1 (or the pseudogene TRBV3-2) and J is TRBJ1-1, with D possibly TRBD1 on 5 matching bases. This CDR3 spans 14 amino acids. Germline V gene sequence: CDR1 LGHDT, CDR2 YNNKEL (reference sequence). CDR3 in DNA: TGTGCCAGCAGTCAAGTACGGGGGTACACTGAAGCTTTCTTT. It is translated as CASSQVRGYTEAFF.

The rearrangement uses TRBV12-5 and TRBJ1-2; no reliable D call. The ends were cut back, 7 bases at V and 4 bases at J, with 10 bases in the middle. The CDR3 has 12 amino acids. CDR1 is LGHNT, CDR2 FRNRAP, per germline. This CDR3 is CASAPIGYGYTF. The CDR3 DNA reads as TGTGCTAGTGCCCCTATCGGCTATGGCTACACCTTC. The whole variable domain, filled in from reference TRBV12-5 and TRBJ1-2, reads DARVTQTPRHKVTEMGQEVTMRCQPILGHNTVFWYRQTMMQGLELLAYFRNRAPLDDSGMPKDRFSAEMPDATLATLKIQPSEPRDSAVYFCASAPIGYGYTFGSGTRLTVV.

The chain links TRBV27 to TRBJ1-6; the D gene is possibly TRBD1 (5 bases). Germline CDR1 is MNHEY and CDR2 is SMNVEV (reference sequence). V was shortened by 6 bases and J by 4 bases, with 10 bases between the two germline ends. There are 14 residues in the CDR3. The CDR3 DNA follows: TGTGCCAGCAGACCCGGGACTTATAATTCACCCCTCCACTTT. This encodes CASRPGTYNSPLHF.

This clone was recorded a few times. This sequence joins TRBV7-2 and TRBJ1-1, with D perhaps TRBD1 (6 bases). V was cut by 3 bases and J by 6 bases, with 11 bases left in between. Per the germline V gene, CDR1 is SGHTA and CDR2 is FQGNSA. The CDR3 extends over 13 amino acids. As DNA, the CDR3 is TGTGCCAGCAGCTTGGGGGCGAGACCTGAAGCTTTCTTT. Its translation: CASSLGARPEAFF.

CDR3 bases: TGTGCCAGCAGCTTAGGAGCGGGGGGGCCGGGAGATACGCAGTATTTT. Translation: CASSLGAGGPGDTQYF. This chain uses TRBV7-8 with TRBJ2-3, with TRBD2 matching over 10 bases. There are 16 residues in the CDR3. CDR1 is SGHVS, CDR2 FQNEAQ, per germline. The J segment lost 5 bases and the V segment lost 1 base, leaving 6 bases of the junction unmatched.

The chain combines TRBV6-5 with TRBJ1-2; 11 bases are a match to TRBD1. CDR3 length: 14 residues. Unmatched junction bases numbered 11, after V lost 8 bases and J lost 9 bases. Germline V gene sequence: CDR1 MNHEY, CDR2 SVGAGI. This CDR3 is CASSDPGQGVSYTF. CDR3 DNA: TGTGCCAGCTCCGACCCGGGACAGGGGGTTAGCTACACCTTC.

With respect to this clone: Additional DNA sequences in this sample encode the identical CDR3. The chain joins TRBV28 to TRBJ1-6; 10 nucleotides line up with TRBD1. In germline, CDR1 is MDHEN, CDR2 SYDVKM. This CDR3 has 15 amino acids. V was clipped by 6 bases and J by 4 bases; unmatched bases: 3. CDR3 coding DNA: TGTGCCAGCAGGGGACAGGGGACATATAATTCACCCCTCCACTTT. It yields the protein CASRGQGTYNSPLHF. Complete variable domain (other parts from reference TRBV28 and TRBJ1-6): DVKVTQSSRYLVKRTGEKVFLECVQDMDHENMFWYRQDPGLGLRLIYFSYDVKMKEKGDIPEGYSVSREKKERFSLILESASTNQTSMYLCASRGQGTYNSPLHFGNGTRLTVT.

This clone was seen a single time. For the CDR3, the DNA is TGTGCAAGTTGGACGGGAAGCTCCTATAATTCACCCCTCCACTTT. It specifies CASWTGSSYNSPLHF. V usage is TRBV2 and J usage is TRBJ1-6; D call uncertain. Germline values: CDR1 SNHLY, CDR2 FYNNEI. The CDR3 loop spans 15 amino acids.

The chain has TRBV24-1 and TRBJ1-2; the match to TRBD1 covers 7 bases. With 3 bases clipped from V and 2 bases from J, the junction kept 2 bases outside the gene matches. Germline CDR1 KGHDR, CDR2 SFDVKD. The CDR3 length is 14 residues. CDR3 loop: CATSDTGQNYGYTF. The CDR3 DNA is TGTGCCACCAGTGATACGGGACAGAACTATGGCTACACCTTC.

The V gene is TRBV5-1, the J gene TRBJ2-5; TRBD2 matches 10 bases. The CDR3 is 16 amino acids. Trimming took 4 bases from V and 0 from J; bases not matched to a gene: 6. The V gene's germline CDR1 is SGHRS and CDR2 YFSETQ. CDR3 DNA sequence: TGCGCCAGCAGCGTGACCGGGACTAGCGACCAAGAGACCCAGTACTTC. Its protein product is CASSVTGTSDQETQYF.

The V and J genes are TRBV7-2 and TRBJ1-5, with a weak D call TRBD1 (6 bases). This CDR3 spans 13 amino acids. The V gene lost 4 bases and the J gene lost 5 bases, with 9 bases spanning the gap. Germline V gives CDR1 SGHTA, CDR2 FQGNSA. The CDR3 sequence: CASSSTGYQPQHF. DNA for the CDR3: TGTGCCAGCAGCTCAACAGGGTATCAGCCCCAGCATTTT. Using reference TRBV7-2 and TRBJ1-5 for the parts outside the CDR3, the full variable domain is GAGVSQSPSNKVTEKGKDVELRCDPISGHTALYWYRQSLGQGLEFLIYFQGNSAPDKSGLPSDRFSAERTGGSVSTLTIQRTQQEDSAVYLCASSSTGYQPQHFGDGTRLSIL.

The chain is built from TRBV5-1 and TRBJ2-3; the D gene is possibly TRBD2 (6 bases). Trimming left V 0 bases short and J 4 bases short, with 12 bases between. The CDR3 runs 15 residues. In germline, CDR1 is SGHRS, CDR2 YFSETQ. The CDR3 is CASSLEGREADTQYF. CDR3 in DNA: TGCGCCAGCAGCTTGGAAGGCAGGGAGGCAGATACGCAGTATTTT.

The CDR3 loop is CASSFSGGNEKLFF. The DNA for the CDR3 is TGTGCCAGCAGCTTTTCAGGGGGCAATGAAAAACTGTTTTTT. This chain links TRBV7-9 with TRBJ1-4; 8 nucleotides align to TRBD1. V lost 3 bases to trimming and J lost 5 bases; unmatched junction nucleotides: 2. CDR3 size: 14 residues. Per the germline V gene, CDR1 is SEHNR and CDR2 is FQNEAQ (reference sequence).

CDR3 DNA sequence: TGTGCCAGCAGCCCAGGGGAGGGGGGAAGGCAGCCCCAGCATTTT. Encoded protein: CASSPGEGGRQPQHF. This rearrangement joins TRBV7-2 to TRBJ1-5; a possible D gene is TRBD1 (6 bases). The CDR3 loop spans 15 amino acids. V was shortened by 5 bases and J by 7 bases, with 18 bases between the two germline ends. The germline gives CDR1 SGHTA, CDR2 FQGNSA. Based on the CDR3 plus reference TRBV7-2 and TRBJ1-5, the full variable domain is GAGVSQSPSNKVTEKGKDVELRCDPISGHTALYWYRQSLGQGLEFLIYFQGNSAPDKSGLPSDRFSAERTGGSVSTLTIQRTQQEDSAVYLCASSPGEGGRQPQHFGDGTRLSIL.